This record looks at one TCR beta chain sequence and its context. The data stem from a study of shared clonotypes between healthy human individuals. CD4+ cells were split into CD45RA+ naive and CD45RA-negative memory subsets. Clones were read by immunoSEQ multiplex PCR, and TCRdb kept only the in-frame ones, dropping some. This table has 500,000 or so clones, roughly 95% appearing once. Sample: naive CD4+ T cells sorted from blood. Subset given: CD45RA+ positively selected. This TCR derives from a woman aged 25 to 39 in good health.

The CDR3 loop is CASSATGGDQPQHF. The DNA for the CDR3 is TGTGCCAGCTCAGCAACAGGGGGCGATCAGCCCCAGCATTTT. V is TRBV18 and J is TRBJ1-5, with TRBD1 identical over 9 bases. After removal of 5 bases from V and 5 bases from J, the junction contained 4 bases not matched to a gene. Germline-derived CDR1 and CDR2 are KGHSH and LQKENI. The length of the CDR3 is 14 residues.